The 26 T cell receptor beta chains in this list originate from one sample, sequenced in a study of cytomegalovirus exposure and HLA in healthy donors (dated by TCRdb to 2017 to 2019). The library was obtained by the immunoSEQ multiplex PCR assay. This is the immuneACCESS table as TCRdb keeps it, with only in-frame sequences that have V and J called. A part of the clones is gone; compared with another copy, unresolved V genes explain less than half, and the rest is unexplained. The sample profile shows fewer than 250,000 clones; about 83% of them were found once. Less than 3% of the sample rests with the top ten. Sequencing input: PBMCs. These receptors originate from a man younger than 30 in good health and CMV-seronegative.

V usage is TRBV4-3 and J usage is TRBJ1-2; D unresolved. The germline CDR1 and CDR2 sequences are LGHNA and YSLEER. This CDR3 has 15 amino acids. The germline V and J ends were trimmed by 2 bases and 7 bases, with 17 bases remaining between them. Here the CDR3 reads CASSQLNIPGGGYTF. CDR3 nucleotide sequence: TGCGCCAGCAGCCAACTTAACATTCCCGGCGGTGGCTACACCTTC.

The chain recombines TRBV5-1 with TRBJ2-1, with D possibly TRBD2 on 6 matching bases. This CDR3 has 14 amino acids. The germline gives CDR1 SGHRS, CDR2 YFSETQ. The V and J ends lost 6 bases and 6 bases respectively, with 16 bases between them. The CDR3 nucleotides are TGCGCCAGCATGATGGGGGGAGTGGTCAATGAGCAGTTCTTC. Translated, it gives CASMMGGVVNEQFF.

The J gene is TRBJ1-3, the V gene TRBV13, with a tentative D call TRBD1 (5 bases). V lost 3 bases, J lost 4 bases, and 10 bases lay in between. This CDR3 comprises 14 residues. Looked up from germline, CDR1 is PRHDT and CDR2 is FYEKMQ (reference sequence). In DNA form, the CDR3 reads TGTGCCAGCAGCTTTAGACAGATCGGAAACACCATATATTTT. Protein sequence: CASSFRQIGNTIYF. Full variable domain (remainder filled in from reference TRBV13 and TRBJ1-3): AAGVIQSPRHLIKEKRETATLKCYPIPRHDTVYWYQQGPGQDPQFLISFYEKMQSDKGSIPDRFSAQQFSDYHSELNMSSLELGDSALYFCASSFRQIGNTIYFGEGSWLTVV.

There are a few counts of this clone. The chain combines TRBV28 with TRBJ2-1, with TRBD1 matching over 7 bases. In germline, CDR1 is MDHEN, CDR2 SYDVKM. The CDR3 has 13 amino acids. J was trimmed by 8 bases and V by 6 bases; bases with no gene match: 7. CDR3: CASRRQGRYEQFF. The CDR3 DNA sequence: TGTGCCAGCAGGCGACAGGGTCGCTATGAGCAGTTCTTC.

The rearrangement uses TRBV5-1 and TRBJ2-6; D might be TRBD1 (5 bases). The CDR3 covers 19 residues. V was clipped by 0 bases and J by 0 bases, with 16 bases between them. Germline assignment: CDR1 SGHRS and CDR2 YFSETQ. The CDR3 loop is CASSLAAFQGHSGANVLTF. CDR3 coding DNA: TGCGCCAGCAGCTTGGCCGCTTTTCAGGGCCACTCTGGGGCCAACGTCCTGACTTTC.

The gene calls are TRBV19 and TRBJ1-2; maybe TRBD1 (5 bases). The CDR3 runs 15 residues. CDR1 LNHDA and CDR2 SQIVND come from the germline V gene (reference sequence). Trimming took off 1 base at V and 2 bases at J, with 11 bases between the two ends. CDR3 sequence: CASSIGYRKNYGYTF. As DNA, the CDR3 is TGTGCCAGTAGTATAGGTTACAGGAAGAACTATGGCTACACCTTC.

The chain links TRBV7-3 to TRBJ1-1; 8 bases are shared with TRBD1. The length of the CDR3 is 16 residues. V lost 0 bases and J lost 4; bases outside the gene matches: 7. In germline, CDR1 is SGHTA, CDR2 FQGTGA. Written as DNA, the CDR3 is TGTGCCAGCAGCTTAACGTTTGGACAGGGAACCACTGAAGCTTTCTTT. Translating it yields CASSLTFGQGTTEAFF.

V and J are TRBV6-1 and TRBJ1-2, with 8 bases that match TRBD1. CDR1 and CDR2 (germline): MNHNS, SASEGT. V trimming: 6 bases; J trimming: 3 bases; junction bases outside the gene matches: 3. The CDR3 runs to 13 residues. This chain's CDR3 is CASSETGDYGYTF. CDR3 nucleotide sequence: TGTGCCAGCAGCGAGACAGGGGACTATGGCTACACCTTC.

The CDR3 DNA sequence: TGTGCCAGCAGACGACAGTCCTTATCCTACGAGCAGTACTTC. Protein product: CASRRQSLSYEQYF. The chain joins TRBV6-5 to TRBJ2-7, with D tentatively TRBD1 (5 bases). Trimming pared 6 bases from V and 1 base from J, leaving 13 bases between. The length of the CDR3 is 14 residues. Germline CDR1 MNHEY, CDR2 SVGAGI.

This chain's CDR3 is CASSVARGGNTIYF. CDR3 bases: TGTGCCAGCAGCGTAGCACGGGGTGGAAACACCATATATTTT. The V and J genes are TRBV9 and TRBJ1-3; D gene ambiguous. Trimming took 0 bases from V and 3 from J, leaving 7 bases between them. Germline V gene data show CDR1 as SGDLS and CDR2 as YYNGEE. The CDR3 loop spans 14 amino acids.

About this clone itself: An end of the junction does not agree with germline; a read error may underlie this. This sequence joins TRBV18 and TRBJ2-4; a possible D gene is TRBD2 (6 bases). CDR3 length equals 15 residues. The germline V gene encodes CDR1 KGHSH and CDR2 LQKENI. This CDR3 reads CASSPPAGAKNIQYF. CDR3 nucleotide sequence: TGTGCCAGCTCCCCACCTGCGGGGGCCAAAAACATTCAGTACTTC.

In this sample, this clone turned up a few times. CDR3 in amino acids: CASSLGDRGWSSGANVLTF. The CDR3 region has the DNA TGTGCCAGCAGCTTGGGGGACAGGGGGTGGTCCTCTGGGGCCAACGTCCTGACTTTC. The rearrangement joins TRBV5-6 to TRBJ2-6, with TRBD1 identical over 11 bases. CDR1 is SGHDT, CDR2 YYEEEE, per germline. The CDR3 runs to 19 residues. The V and J ends lost 0 bases and 0 bases, in that order; junction bases with no gene match: 5.

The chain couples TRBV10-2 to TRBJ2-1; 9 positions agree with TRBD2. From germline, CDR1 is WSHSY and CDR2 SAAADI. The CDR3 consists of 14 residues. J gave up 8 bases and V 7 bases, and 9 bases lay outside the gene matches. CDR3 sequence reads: CASTHSGRDDEQFF. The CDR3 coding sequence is TGCGCCAGCACTCATAGCGGGAGAGACGATGAGCAGTTCTTC.

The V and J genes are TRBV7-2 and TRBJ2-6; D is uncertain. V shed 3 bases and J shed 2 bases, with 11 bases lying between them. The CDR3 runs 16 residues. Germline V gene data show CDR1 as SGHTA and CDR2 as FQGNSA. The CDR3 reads CASSLTSRAGANVLTF. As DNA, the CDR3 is TGTGCCAGCAGCTTGACGAGCCGGGCTGGGGCCAACGTCCTGACTTTC.

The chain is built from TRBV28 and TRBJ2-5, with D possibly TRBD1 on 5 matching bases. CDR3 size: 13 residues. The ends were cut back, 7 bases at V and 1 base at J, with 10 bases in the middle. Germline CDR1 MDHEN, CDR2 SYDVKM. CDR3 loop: CASNRQLQETQYF. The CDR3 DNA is TGTGCCAGCAATAGACAGCTCCAAGAGACCCAGTACTTC. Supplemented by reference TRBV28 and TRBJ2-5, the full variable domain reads DVKVTQSSRYLVKRTGEKVFLECVQDMDHENMFWYRQDPGLGLRLIYFSYDVKMKEKGDIPEGYSVSREKKERFSLILESASTNQTSMYLCASNRQLQETQYFGPGTRLLVL.

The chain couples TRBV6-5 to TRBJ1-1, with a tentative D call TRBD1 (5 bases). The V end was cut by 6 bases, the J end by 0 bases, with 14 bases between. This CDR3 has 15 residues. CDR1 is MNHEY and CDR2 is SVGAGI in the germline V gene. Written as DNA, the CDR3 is TGTGCCAGCAGGCAGGGTTTGCGCATGAACACTGAAGCTTTCTTT. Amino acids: CASRQGLRMNTEAFF.

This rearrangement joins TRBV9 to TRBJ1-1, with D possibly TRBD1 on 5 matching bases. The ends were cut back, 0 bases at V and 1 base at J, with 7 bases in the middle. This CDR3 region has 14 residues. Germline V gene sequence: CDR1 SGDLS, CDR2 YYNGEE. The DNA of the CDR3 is TGTGCCAGCAGCGTAGCAGGACAGAACACTGAAGCTTTCTTT. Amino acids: CASSVAGQNTEAFF.

The CDR3 region has the DNA TGTGCCAGCAGTCAGGACAGGGACACTAATGAAAAACTGTTTTTT. Translated, it gives CASSQDRDTNEKLFF. The chain is built from TRBV27 and TRBJ1-4; 8 nucleotides line up with TRBD1. The germline V gene encodes CDR1 MNHEY and CDR2 SMNVEV (reference sequence). There are 15 residues in the CDR3. V lost 5 bases to trimming and J lost 2 bases; unmatched junction nucleotides: 4.

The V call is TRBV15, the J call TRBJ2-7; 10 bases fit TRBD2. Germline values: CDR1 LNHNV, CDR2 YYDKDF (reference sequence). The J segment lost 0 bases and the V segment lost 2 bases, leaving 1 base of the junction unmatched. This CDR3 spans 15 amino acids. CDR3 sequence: CATSRSSGGSYEQYF. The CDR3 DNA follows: TGTGCCACCAGCAGATCTAGCGGGGGCTCCTACGAGCAGTACTTC. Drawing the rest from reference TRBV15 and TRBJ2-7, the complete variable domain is DAMVIQNPRYQVTQFGKPVTLSCSQTLNHNVMYWYQQKSSQAPKLLFHYYDKDFNNEADTPDNFQSRRPNTSFCFLDIRSPGLGDTAMYLCATSRSSGGSYEQYFGPGTRLTVT.

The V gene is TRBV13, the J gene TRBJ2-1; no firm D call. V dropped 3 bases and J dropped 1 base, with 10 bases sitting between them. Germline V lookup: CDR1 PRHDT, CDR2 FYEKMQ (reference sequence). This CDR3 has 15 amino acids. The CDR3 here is CASSFPGRSYNEQFF. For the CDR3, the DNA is TGTGCCAGCAGCTTCCCTGGCAGGTCCTACAATGAGCAGTTCTTC.

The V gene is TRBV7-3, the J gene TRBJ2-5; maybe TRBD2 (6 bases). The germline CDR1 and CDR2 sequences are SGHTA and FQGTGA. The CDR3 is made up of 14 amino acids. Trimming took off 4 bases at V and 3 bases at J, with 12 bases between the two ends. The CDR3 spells CASSYGGSEETQYF. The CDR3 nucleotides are TGTGCCAGCAGCTATGGGGGGAGTGAAGAGACCCAGTACTTC.

CDR3 loop: CASSFGEGTQYF. CDR3 bases: TGTGCCAGCAGCTTTGGAGAGGGCACGCAGTATTTT. V and J are TRBV11-2 and TRBJ2-3; weak D call: TRBD2 (5 bases). Trimming shortened V by 3 bases and J by 9 bases, and 10 bases separated the two germline ends. Germline assignment: CDR1 SGHAT and CDR2 FQNNGV. The CDR3 runs 12 residues.

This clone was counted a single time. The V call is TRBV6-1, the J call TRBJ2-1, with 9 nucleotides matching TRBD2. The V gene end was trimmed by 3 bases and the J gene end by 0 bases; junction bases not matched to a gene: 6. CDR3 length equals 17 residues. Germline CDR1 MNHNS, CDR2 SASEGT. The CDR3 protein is CASSESPSGDSYNEQFF. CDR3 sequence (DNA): TGTGCCAGCAGTGAGTCGCCTAGCGGGGACTCCTACAATGAGCAGTTCTTC.

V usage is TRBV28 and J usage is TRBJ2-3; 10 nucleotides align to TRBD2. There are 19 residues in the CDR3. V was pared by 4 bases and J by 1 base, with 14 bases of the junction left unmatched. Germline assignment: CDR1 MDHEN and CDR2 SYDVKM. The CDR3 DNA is TGTGCCAGCAGTTCTCCACTAGCGGGAACCCCCATGGGCACAGATACGCAGTATTTT. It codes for CASSSPLAGTPMGTDTQYF.

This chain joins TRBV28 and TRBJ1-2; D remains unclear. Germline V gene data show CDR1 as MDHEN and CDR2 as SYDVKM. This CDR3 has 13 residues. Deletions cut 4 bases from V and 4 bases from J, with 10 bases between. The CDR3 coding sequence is TGTGCCAGCAGTTCCCCAGGATTCTATGGCTACACCTTC. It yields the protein CASSSPGFYGYTF.

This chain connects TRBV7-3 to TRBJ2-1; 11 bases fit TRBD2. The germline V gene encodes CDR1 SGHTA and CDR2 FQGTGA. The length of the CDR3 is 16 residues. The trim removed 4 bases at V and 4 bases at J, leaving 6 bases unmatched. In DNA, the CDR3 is TGTGCCAGCAGCTCCAATAGCGGGAGGGATTACAATGAGCAGTTCTTC. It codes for CASSSNSGRDYNEQFF.